This note documents a single T cell receptor beta chain sequence. Its specific antigen is unknown. Per-base quality was not reported, and no clone a single base away is much larger than it. The data derive from a study of cytomegalovirus exposure and HLA in healthy donors (dated 2017 in TCRdb). At the level of the whole study: According to a later analysis, the approximately 120 validation repertoires were produced on the same platform as the 700 or so repertoires of the first cohort. The aim of the study was to test whether cataloging public T cell receptors could identify signatures of past pathogen exposure. In addition to the first cohort of approximately 650 subjects, a separate validation cohort of under 150 different subjects was used. The study combined high-throughput TCR immunosequencing, statistical association of individual TCRs with disease status, and machine learning to predict cytomegalovirus infection status.

For CDR1 and CDR2, the germline V gene (reference sequence) lists LNHDA and SQIVND. V is pruned by 7 bases and J by 4 bases, leaving 9 bases of the junction without a gene match. There are 16 amino acids in the CDR3, from cysteine to phenylalanine inclusive. Of all the DNA, just the CDR3 is kept, 48 bases in frame from base 1. The library was made by the immunoSEQ multiplex PCR assay. The study's own analysis went as follows. A statistical classification framework was built for diagnosing cytomegalovirus status from the catalog of TCR beta chain sequences. Imported from immuneACCESS, the table was reduced by TCRdb to in-frame sequences with V and J called. These copies leave out some clones; in studies compared against another copy, an unresolved V gene accounts for under half, and the cause of the remainder is not known. V, J and clone size are those of that table, while D and trimming were read from the DNA. The sample table records 110,000 to 150,000 clones; roughly four fifths of these occur just once. The top ten clones comprise around 1.4% of the sample.

Overall study results and their limits: The authors suggested that the approach could potentially be generalized to other disease states and immunological phenotypes. The classifier was reported to diagnose cytomegalovirus status with high specificity and sensitivity in both the original and validation cohorts. A later analysis found that TCRs clustered in the first cohort also tended to co-occur in the 120 or so validation repertoires, with just under 95% of cluster scores above 0. The validation cohort had no HLA typing available for a later analysis, so co-occurrence within that cohort was assessed over all 120 or so repertoires. Most TCR sequences were observed very rarely across donors, whereas some public TCRs were present in many individuals. In vitro tests confirmed that a few of the cytomegalovirus-associated TCR beta chains recognize cytomegalovirus antigens. A total of roughly 160 TCR beta chains were listed by the study as associated with cytomegalovirus.

Donors formed part of the validation cohort, which comprised over a hundred subjects and was distinct from the first cohort of 666 subjects. Rearrangement joined TRBV19 to TRBJ2-2; a stretch of 10 junction bases matches TRBD2. The sequence derives from a woman in her thirties in good health and CMV-seronegative. Sample: PBMCs. The DNA is as follows: TGTGCCAGTATCAACAGCGGGGGGGGGAGCACCGGGGAGCTGTTTTTT. Its product reads: CASINSGGGSTGELFF.